Listed below are T cell receptor beta chains from one sample, sequenced in a study of blood T cell repertoires in COVID-19. Sequenced by immunoSEQ multiplex PCR; TCRdb stores in-frame clones only, minus some. The table has about 270,000 clones, approximately 85% seen once. The sequencing input was peripheral blood. All receptors come from a woman aged 70-85 years with acute or convalescent COVID-19. Each CDR3 is given without its conserved first and last residue. Fields, in order: J gene, V gene, D gene, CDR3 protein. The D gene is left open where the match is weak.

>TRBJ1-3|TRBV3-1/TRBV3-2|TRBD1
ASSQGTGGGNTIY
>TRBJ1-2|TRBV6-1|-
ASSENGPNGYT
>TRBJ2-3|TRBV19|TRBD2
ASSPGLAGRTDTQY
>TRBJ1-1|TRBV5-1|-
ASSLVQMNTEAF
>TRBJ1-1|TRBV10-3|-
AISVGASWGNTEAF
>TRBJ2-2|TRBV7-9|-
ASSLFPGGTGELF
>TRBJ2-7|TRBV5-4|-
ASSLVGGYEQY
>TRBJ2-2|TRBV19|TRBD2
ASSIMGLAGRHTGELF
>TRBJ2-1|TRBV3-1/TRBV3-2|TRBD1
ASSPDRGLLHEQF
>TRBJ2-7|TRBV5-5|TRBD2
ASSPQAGPTYEQY
>TRBJ2-7|TRBV5-6|-
ASSSNLLAGLEQY
>TRBJ1-1|TRBV3-1/TRBV3-2|-
ASSLGLLNTEAF
>TRBJ2-1|TRBV6-5|TRBD2
ASTFTGGNNEQF
>TRBJ2-7|TRBV5-4|-
ASSFFQRSYEQY
>TRBJ1-1|TRBV5-1|-
ASSFDGRNTEAF
>TRBJ2-7|TRBV6-1|-
ASSEGAAGYEQY
>TRBJ2-3|TRBV11-2|-
ASSLDSVTDTQY
>TRBJ1-2|TRBV5-4|TRBD1
ASSPGQGASYGYT